The rows below give T cell receptor beta chains drawn from one sample of a study of identical twins. Each CDR3 protein gets one entry after TCRdb re-called the 5' RACE reads with MiXCR. The data show around 650,000 distinct CDR3 sequences, under 8.5% seen once. These data are also associated with another study on yellow fever vaccine responses in identical twins.

Sequences were obtained from PBMCs. The source is a woman in her late teens or twenties in good health. CDR3s include the opening cysteine and the closing phenylalanine or tryptophan. The order of the fields is clone size, CDR3 length, D gene, J gene, V gene, CDR3 protein, CDR3 DNA. The D gene is left open where the match is weak. Only some rows state a clone size, as once, few, many or a class for expanded clones.

few	16	TRBD2	TRBJ2-5	TRBV5-1	CASSLVAGGPQETQYF	TGCGCCAGCAGCTTGGTGGCGGGGGGGCCACAAGAGACCCAGTACTTC
few	16	TRBD2	TRBJ2-1	TRBV7-9	CASSSPGLAGAVEQFF	TGTGCCAGCAGCTCACCGGGACTAGCGGGAGCGGTTGAGCAGTTCTTC
-	15	-	TRBJ2-2	TRBV11-2	CASSFVATNTGELFF	TGTGCCAGCAGCTTCGTAGCCACGAACACCGGGGAGCTGTTTTTT
-	17	TRBD1	TRBJ2-1	TRBV11-1	CASSPTLGTGGYNEQFF	TGTGCCAGCAGCCCAACTCTCGGGACAGGGGGTTACAATGAGCAGTTCTTC
few	18	-	TRBJ2-3	TRBV4-2	CASSHGLRFNSSTDTQYF	TGTGCCAGCAGCCACGGACTACGCTTTAATTCTAGCACAGATACGCAGTATTTT
-	13	-	TRBJ2-1	TRBV5-1	CASSLPGQDEQFF	TGCGCCAGCAGCTTGCCAGGCCAGGATGAGCAGTTCTTC
few	15	TRBD1	TRBJ2-2	TRBV2	CASISGQVNTGELFF	TGTGCCAGCATTTCTGGACAGGTGAACACCGGGGAGCTGTTTTTT
many	15	TRBD1	TRBJ2-2	TRBV12-3/TRBV12-4	CASSPRGQATGELFF	TGTGCCAGCAGTCCCCGAGGACAGGCCACCGGGGAGCTGTTTTTT
many	14	-	TRBJ2-1	TRBV7-9	CASSLWGSYNEQFF	TGTGCCAGCAGCTTATGGGGTTCGTACAATGAGCAGTTCTTC
many	15	-	TRBJ2-7	TRBV14	CASSQEGRAAYEQYF	TGTGCCAGCAGCCAAGAGGGCAGGGCAGCCTACGAGCAGTACTTC